A single sample is the source of the 28 T cell receptor beta chains below, sequenced in a study of beta chain features in type 1 diabetes. General study findings and limits: There was a moderate but significant shortening of TCRB CDR3s in all four CD4+ subsets of Type 1 diabetes patients.

The sequenced template was cDNA made from the entire isolated RNA. Sequenced by immunoSEQ multiplex PCR; TCRdb stores in-frame clones only, minus some. The data contain over 25,000 clones, less than 70% of them singletons. No antigen has been identified for these receptors. The sample taken for sequencing was Tregs from blood. The receptors were sampled from a woman aged 18-30 years with type 1 diabetes.

The rearrangement joins TRBV4-3 to TRBJ2-6; tentatively, D is TRBD1 (6 bases). V was trimmed by 2 bases and J by 2 bases, leaving 10 bases between them. This CDR3 is 16 amino acids long. The V gene's germline CDR1 is LGHNA and CDR2 YSLEER. This chain's CDR3 is CASSQFHRAGANVLTF. The CDR3 bases are TGCGCCAGCAGCCAATTCCACAGGGCTGGGGCCAACGTCCTGACTTTC.

V and J are TRBV29-1 and TRBJ2-2; 7 nucleotides line up with TRBD1. V shed 5 bases and J 4 bases; nucleotides not matched to a gene: 4. CDR3 length: 13 amino acids. The V gene's germline CDR1 is SQVTM and CDR2 ANQGSEA. This CDR3 is CSVIRTGTGELFF. In DNA form, the CDR3 reads TGCAGCGTTATCAGGACAGGCACCGGGGAGCTGTTTTTT.

This clone was observed a handful of times. The chain is built from TRBV5-4 and TRBJ2-7; 9 bases match TRBD1. V shed 4 bases and J 3 bases; nucleotides not matched to a gene: 5. This CDR3 is 14 amino acids long. The germline CDR1 and CDR2 sequences are SGHNT and YYREEE (reference sequence). CDR3 sequence reads: CASSLGQGNYEQYF. The CDR3 DNA follows: TGTGCCAGCAGCCTTGGACAGGGGAACTACGAGCAGTACTTC.

The chain links TRBV18 to TRBJ2-3; TRBD2 might be the D (6 bases). The ends were cut back, 5 bases at V and 6 bases at J, with 15 bases in the middle. Germline V lookup: CDR1 KGHSH, CDR2 LQKENI. The CDR3 runs 14 residues. The CDR3 protein is CASSRTGALDTQYF. As DNA, the CDR3 is TGTGCCAGCTCAAGAACGGGAGCGTTGGATACGCAGTATTTT.

The gene calls are TRBV30 and TRBJ1-1, with a weak D call TRBD1 (5 bases). Trimming removed 3 bases at V and 1 base at J, with 15 bases between. Germline assignment: CDR1 GTSNPN and CDR2 SVGIG (reference sequence). The CDR3 spans 15 residues. CDR3 nucleotides: TGTGCCTGGAGGCGTGACAGCCAGGGGAACACTGAAGCTTTCTTT. Translation: CAWRRDSQGNTEAFF.

The V and J genes are TRBV7-2 and TRBJ2-7; TRBD1 is a possible D gene (6 bases). Trimming removed 1 base at V and 6 bases at J, with 19 bases between. In germline, CDR1 is SGHTA, CDR2 FQGNSA. The CDR3 totals 16 residues. This CDR3 reads CASSLVGNRAAAEQYF. The DNA for the CDR3 is TGTGCCAGCAGCTTAGTAGGTAACAGGGCCGCGGCCGAGCAGTACTTC.

This clone has a single count. The rearrangement links TRBV18 to TRBJ1-4; weak D call: TRBD1 (6 bases). With 2 bases removed from V and 8 bases from J, the gap between germline ends came to 15 bases. Germline V gene lookup returns CDR1 KGHSH and CDR2 LQKENI. CDR3 length: 15 amino acids. The CDR3 bases are TGTGCCAGCTCACCAAAACAGGGTTTGTCCGAAAAACTGTTTTTT. This encodes CASSPKQGLSEKLFF.

The rearrangement links TRBV28 to TRBJ1-2; D ambiguous. This CDR3 has 14 amino acids. Trimming took off 2 bases at V and 0 bases at J, with 7 bases between the two ends. From germline, CDR1 is MDHEN and CDR2 SYDVKM. The CDR3 nucleotides read TGTGCCAGCAGTTTAATGGGAGCTAACTATGGCTACACCTTC. Residues: CASSLMGANYGYTF.

This sequence joins TRBV6-1 and TRBJ2-3; TRBD2 matches 11 bases. The CDR3 contains 15 residues. With 5 bases clipped from V and 1 base from J, the junction kept 2 bases outside the gene matches. The germline V gene has CDR1 MNHNS and CDR2 SASEGT. CDR3 nucleotide sequence: TGTGCCAGCAGTTTTAGCGGGAGGGGCACAGATACGCAGTATTTT. Encoded protein: CASSFSGRGTDTQYF.

The sample holds a few counts of this clone. The chain has TRBV30 and TRBJ1-1; D unclear. V was pared by 1 base and J by 4 bases, with 13 bases between. Germline-derived CDR1 and CDR2 are GTSNPN and SVGIG (reference sequence). The CDR3 has 14 residues. The CDR3 DNA reads as TGTGCCTGGAGTGCGGGAAGGGCAAGCACTGAAGCTTTCTTT. As protein: CAWSAGRASTEAFF. Variable domain in full (rest from reference TRBV30 and TRBJ1-1): SQTIHQWPATLVQPVGSPLSLECTVEGTSNPNLYWYRQAAGRGLQLLFYSVGIGQISSEVPQNLSASRPQDRQFILSSKKLLLSDSGFYLCAWSAGRASTEAFFGQGTRLTVV.

This clone was detected only a few times. This chain uses TRBV14 with TRBJ1-1; TRBD1 matches at 12 bases. The CDR3 covers 18 residues. With 4 bases clipped from V and 6 bases from J, the junction kept 15 bases outside the gene matches. Germline CDR1 SGHDN, CDR2 FVKESK. This CDR3 reads CASSLSYGTGGVRAEAFF. The CDR3 region has the DNA TGTGCCAGCAGCCTATCTTACGGGACAGGGGGCGTTCGCGCTGAAGCTTTCTTT.

This clone has more than one count but fewer than ten. This rearrangement joins TRBV28 to TRBJ2-2, with D possibly matching TRBD2 (5 bases). The CDR3 covers 15 residues. Germline V gives CDR1 MDHEN, CDR2 SYDVKM. Between the trimmed V and J ends, which lost 5 bases and 6 bases, there was a span of 16 bases. The CDR3 coding sequence is TGTGCCAGCAGTCTCGCGGCCTCCGGGGCCGGGGAGCTGTTTTTT. The encoded protein is CASSLAASGAGELFF.

The chain combines TRBV9 with TRBJ1-1, with TRBD1 identical over 8 bases. Per germline, CDR1 SGDLS and CDR2 YYNGEE. The CDR3 spans 15 residues. The V gene end was trimmed by 3 bases and the J gene end by 2 bases; junction bases not matched to a gene: 6. CDR3 bases: TGTGCCAGCAGCGCTAGGGGACAGGCTAACACTGAAGCTTTCTTT. Its protein is CASSARGQANTEAFF.

V is TRBV19 and J is TRBJ2-2, with TRBD2 as a possible D gene (7 bases). The CDR3 is 19 residues long. V was shortened by 3 bases and J by 5 bases, with 25 bases between the two germline ends. Germline V gene data show CDR1 as LNHDA and CDR2 as SQIVND (reference sequence). This chain's CDR3 is CASSIGGRARRGGTGELFF. CDR3 sequence (DNA): TGTGCCAGTAGTATTGGGGGGAGGGCCAGGAGAGGGGGTACCGGGGAGCTGTTTTTT. The entire variable domain, with the rest obtained from reference TRBV19 and TRBJ2-2, is as follows: DGGITQSPKYLFRKEGQNVTLSCEQNLNHDAMYWYRQDPGQGLRLIYYSQIVNDFQKGDIAEGYSVSREKKESFPLTVTSAQKNPTAFYLCASSIGGRARRGGTGELFFGEGSRLTVL.

This clone has more than one count but fewer than ten. CDR3: CASRRLAGDNEQFF. The CDR3 DNA sequence: TGTGCCAGCAGACGGCTAGCGGGGGACAATGAGCAGTTCTTC. The rearrangement links TRBV6-5 to TRBJ2-1; TRBD2 agrees at 10 bases. V trimming: 6 bases; J trimming: 5 bases; junction bases outside the gene matches: 4. Per germline, CDR1 MNHEY and CDR2 SVGAGI. The CDR3 spans 14 residues.

This clone was recorded a few times. The rearrangement links TRBV7-9 to TRBJ1-1; TRBD1 aligns across 9 bases. The germline gives CDR1 SEHNR, CDR2 FQNEAQ (reference sequence). This CDR3 is 14 amino acids long. J was trimmed by 3 bases and V by 5 bases; bases with no gene match: 4. In nucleotides, the CDR3 is TGTGCCAGCAGCCTAGGACAGGGGTACACTGAAGCTTTCTTT. Its translation is CASSLGQGYTEAFF.

This clone was counted between two and nine times. V is TRBV7-2 and J is TRBJ2-7, with 14 bases that match TRBD2. V lost 3 bases and J lost 5; bases outside the gene matches: 6. From germline, CDR1 is SGHTA and CDR2 FQGNSA. This CDR3 region has 16 residues. The CDR3 coding sequence is TGTGCCAGCAGCTTCGGACTAGCGGGAGGAGGGGACGAGCAGTACGTC. Protein: CASSFGLAGGGDEQYV.

A few counts support this clone. This chain connects TRBV20-1 to TRBJ2-1, with 7 bases fitting TRBD2. CDR1 is DFQATT, CDR2 SNEGSKA, per germline (reference sequence). CDR3 length equals 11 residues. J was trimmed by 9 bases and V by 5 bases; bases with no gene match: 4. Here the CDR3 DNA reads TGCAGTGCTTATAGCGGGTCTGAGCAGTTCTTC. Encoded protein: CSAYSGSEQFF.

The chain has TRBV18 and TRBJ2-3; D is unclear. The V end lost 1 base, the J end lost 6 bases, and 14 bases lay between the germline ends. The CDR3 extends over 15 amino acids. Germline CDR1 reads KGHSH; CDR2 reads LQKENI. DNA of the CDR3: TGTGCCAGCTCACCACGAAGTCGCGGCCCGGATACGCAGTATTTT. This codes for CASSPRSRGPDTQYF. The complete variable domain, with remaining parts taken from reference TRBV18 and TRBJ2-3, reads NAGVMQNPRHLVRRRGQEARLRCSPMKGHSHVYWYRQLPEEGLKFMVYLQKENIIDESGMPKERFSAEFPKEGPSILRIQQVVRGDSAAYFCASSPRSRGPDTQYFGPGTRLTVL.

This sequence joins TRBV4-3 and TRBJ2-5; possibly TRBD2 for D (5 bases). The CDR3 consists of 15 residues. Germline CDR1 LGHNA, CDR2 YSLEER. V lost 4 bases to trimming and J lost 4 bases, with 16 bases between them. The chain's CDR3 is CASSLGLAAGETQYF. The CDR3 DNA reads as TGCGCCAGCAGCCTCGGACTGGCGGCAGGAGAGACCCAGTACTTC.

J is TRBJ1-4 and V is TRBV11-2; possibly TRBD1 for D (5 bases). CDR1 is SGHAT, CDR2 FQNNGV, per germline. This CDR3 is 15 amino acids long. Trimming shortened V by 5 bases and J by 4 bases, and 14 bases separated the two germline ends. DNA of the CDR3: TGTGCCAGCAGCCGTACATCGGGGGATAATGAAAAACTGTTTTTT. The encoded protein is CASSRTSGDNEKLFF.

The sample holds a few counts of this clone. The chain uses TRBV7-9 and TRBJ1-4; 9 nucleotides agree with TRBD1. The length of the CDR3 is 14 residues. After removal of 5 bases from V and 10 bases from J, the junction contained 8 bases not matched to a gene. The germline CDR1 and CDR2 sequences are SEHNR and FQNEAQ (reference sequence). CDR3 loop: CASSIPQQGAKLFF. CDR3 bases: TGTGCCAGCAGCATACCGCAACAGGGGGCAAAACTGTTTTTT. Supplemented by reference TRBV7-9 and TRBJ1-4, the full variable domain reads DTGVSQNPRHKITKRGQNVTFRCDPISEHNRLYWYRQTLGQGPEFLTYFQNEAQLEKSRLLSDRFSAERPKGSFSTLEIQRTEQGDSAMYLCASSIPQQGAKLFFGSGTQLSVL.

CDR3 sequence (DNA): TGTGCCAGCAGTCTTAATGAAAAACTGTTTTTT. This translates into CASSLNEKLFF. The chain uses TRBV2 and TRBJ1-4; D call uncertain. The CDR3 extends over 11 amino acids. Trimming shortened V by 5 bases and J by 4 bases, and 2 bases separated the two germline ends. Germline CDR1 and CDR2: SNHLY and FYNNEI.

The rearrangement uses TRBV11-3 and TRBJ1-1; D ambiguous. The V gene's germline CDR1 is SGHNT and CDR2 YENEEA. The V end was cut by 1 base, the J end by 5 bases, with 11 bases between. The CDR3 is 14 amino acids. The CDR3 protein is CASSLAWVGTEAFF. CDR3 bases: TGTGCCAGCAGCTTAGCCTGGGTCGGGACTGAAGCTTTCTTT.

This sequence joins TRBV15 and TRBJ2-3; tentatively, D is TRBD1 (5 bases). The CDR3 extends over 16 amino acids. Between the trimmed V and J ends, which lost 0 bases and 0 bases, there was a span of 10 bases. Germline CDR1 is LNHNV and CDR2 is YYDKDF (reference sequence). The CDR3 sequence is CATSRDRQLSTDTQYF. In DNA form, the CDR3 reads TGTGCCACCAGCAGAGATAGACAGCTCAGCACAGATACGCAGTATTTT. Complete variable domain (other parts from reference TRBV15 and TRBJ2-3): DAMVIQNPRYQVTQFGKPVTLSCSQTLNHNVMYWYQQKSSQAPKLLFHYYDKDFNNEADTPDNFQSRRPNTSFCFLDIRSPGLGDTAMYLCATSRDRQLSTDTQYFGPGTRLTVL.

V is TRBV9 and J is TRBJ2-3; TRBD2 agrees at 9 bases. The germline V gene encodes CDR1 SGDLS and CDR2 YYNGEE. This CDR3 has 15 amino acids. J lost 3 bases, V lost 6 bases, and 8 bases had no gene match. The CDR3, as DNA: TGTGCCAGCACTTTAGCGGGAGAGAGGACAGATACGCAGTATTTT. Translation gives CASTLAGERTDTQYF.

The gene calls are TRBV25-1 and TRBJ2-5, with D possibly TRBD2 on 6 matching bases. CDR1 and CDR2 from the germline V gene are MGHDK and SYGVNS. The length of the CDR3 is 12 residues. Between the trimmed V and J ends, which lost 8 bases and 5 bases, there was a span of 12 bases. CDR3 sequence: CASGTVHETQYF. The CDR3 bases are TGTGCCAGCGGGACTGTTCACGAGACCCAGTACTTC. Based on the CDR3 plus reference TRBV25-1 and TRBJ2-5, the full variable domain is EADIYQTPRYLVIGTGKKITLECSQTMGHDKMYWYQQDPGMELHLIHYSYGVNSTEKGDLSSESTVSRIRTEHFPLTLESARPSHTSQYLCASGTVHETQYFGPGTRLLVL.

The chain links TRBV28 to TRBJ1-5; TRBD1 agrees at 7 bases. The V and J ends lost 2 bases and 5 bases, in that order; junction bases with no gene match: 12. Germline V gives CDR1 MDHEN, CDR2 SYDVKM. The CDR3 is 17 amino acids. DNA for the CDR3: TGTGCCAGCAGTTTAAGTGGAGGGCAGGGGGGATATCAGCCCCAGCATTTT. The encoded protein is CASSLSGGQGGYQPQHF.